Each of the 2 T cell receptor beta chains below was sequenced from the same sample in a study of blood T cell repertoires in COVID-19. Sequenced by immunoSEQ multiplex PCR; TCRdb stores in-frame clones only, minus some. The sample has more than 200,000 clones, about 87% seen once; the top ten hold approximately 1.6%. The sample taken for sequencing was peripheral blood. Source of these receptors: a man between 70 and 80 years old with acute or convalescent COVID-19.

CDR3 residues: CASSSRPGGRSEAFF. Here the CDR3 DNA reads TGTGCCAGCAGTTCCCGCCCGGGGGGTAGATCTGAAGCTTTCTTT. This rearrangement joins TRBV27 to TRBJ1-1; a possible D gene is TRBD1 (5 bases). Deletions cut 4 bases from V and 6 bases from J, with 18 bases between. The CDR3 covers 15 residues. Germline CDR1 and CDR2: MNHEY and SMNVEV (reference sequence).

The V call is TRBV29-1, the J call TRBJ2-2; D gene unclear. V gave up 6 bases and J gave up 5 bases, with 7 bases separating them. Germline CDR1 reads SQVTM; CDR2 reads ANQGSEA. This CDR3 contains 11 residues. CDR3 sequence (DNA): TGCAGCGTGGCCAGGACCGGGGAGCTGTTTTTT. Protein: CSVARTGELFF.